This is a list of T cell receptor beta chains from one sample in a study of blood T cell repertoires in COVID-19. Sequencing was performed with immunoSEQ multiplex PCR; in TCRdb, only in-frame clones are kept and a portion is missing. The sample contains 200,000 to 300,000 clones, approximately 86% of which appear only once. Specimen: peripheral blood. The receptors shown here come from a woman aged 25 to 39 with acute or convalescent COVID-19. Each CDR3 is given with its conserved first and last residue.

cdr3_aa v_call
CASSSRTGANTEAFF TRBV11-3
CASSVGDSLGAGELFF TRBV9
CASSPLPKGVSGQPQHF TRBV18
CASQVLNTEAFF TRBV12-3/TRBV12-4
CASSVGASGVSNEQFF TRBV9
CASSQEPSGTGEQYF TRBV4-3
CASSGRDRGETQYF TRBV7-2
CASSEAGFTGELFF TRBV6-4
CAWRGPGANVLTF TRBV30
CASSYASGGYNEQFF TRBV6-2/TRBV6-3
CASSIAADSYEQYF TRBV19
CASSTGTGNGNEQFF TRBV5-7
CASSPTGGGENGYTF TRBV9